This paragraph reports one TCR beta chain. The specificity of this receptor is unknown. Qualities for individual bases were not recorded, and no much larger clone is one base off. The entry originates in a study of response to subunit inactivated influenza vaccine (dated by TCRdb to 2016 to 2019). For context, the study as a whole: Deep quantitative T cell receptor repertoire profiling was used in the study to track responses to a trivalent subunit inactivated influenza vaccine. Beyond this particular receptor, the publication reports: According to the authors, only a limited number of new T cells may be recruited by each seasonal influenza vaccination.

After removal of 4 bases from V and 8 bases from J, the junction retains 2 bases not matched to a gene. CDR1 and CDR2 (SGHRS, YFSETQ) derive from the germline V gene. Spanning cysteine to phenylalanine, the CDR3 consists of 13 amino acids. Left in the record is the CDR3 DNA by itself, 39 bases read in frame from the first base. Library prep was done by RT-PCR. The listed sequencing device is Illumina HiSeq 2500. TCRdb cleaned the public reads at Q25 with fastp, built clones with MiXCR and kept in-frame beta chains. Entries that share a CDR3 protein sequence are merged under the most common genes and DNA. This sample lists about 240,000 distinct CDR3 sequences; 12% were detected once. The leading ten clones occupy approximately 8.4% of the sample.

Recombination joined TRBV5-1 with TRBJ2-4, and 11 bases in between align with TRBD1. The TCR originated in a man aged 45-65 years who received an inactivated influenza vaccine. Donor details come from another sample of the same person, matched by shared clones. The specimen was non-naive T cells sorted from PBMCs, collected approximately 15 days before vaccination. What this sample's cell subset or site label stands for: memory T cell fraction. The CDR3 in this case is CASSPGQGDIQYF. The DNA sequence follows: TGCGCCAGCAGCCCGGGACAGGGGGACATTCAGTACTTC.